A single sample gave rise to the 20 T cell receptor beta chains below, sequenced in a study of T cells in Graves' hyperthyroidism and ophthalmopathy. TCR beta CDR3 region amplification was performed from RNA transcripts. The primer set for the first-round RT-PCR of the TCR CDR3 was HTBI. TCRdb ran MiXCR on the multiplex PCR reads and lists one entry per CDR3 protein. The sample holds around 340,000 distinct CDR3 sequences, approximately 16% seen once. Input material: blood. The receptors were gathered from a man younger than 45 with Graves' hyperthyroidism.

The chain has TRBV10-2 and TRBJ2-7; D remains ambiguous. There are 14 residues in the CDR3. V lost 6 bases, J lost 4 bases, and 16 bases lay in between. Germline loops: CDR1 WSHSY, CDR2 SAAADI. The CDR3 DNA sequence: TGCGCCAGCAGCCCGACTCTACGGGCTTACGAGCAGTACTTC. The encoded protein is CASSPTLRAYEQYF.

This clonotype was picked up many times. This sequence joins TRBV28 and TRBJ2-7; a possible D gene is TRBD2 (6 bases). In germline, CDR1 is MDHEN, CDR2 SYDVKM. CDR3 size: 13 residues. Deletions cut 5 bases from V and 4 bases from J, with 12 bases between. In DNA, the CDR3 is TGTGCCAGCAGTCCGGGACTCAATTACGAGCAGTACTTC. Translation gives CASSPGLNYEQYF. Looking up the rest from reference TRBV28 and TRBJ2-7 gives the full variable domain: DVKVTQSSRYLVKRTGEKVFLECVQDMDHENMFWYRQDPGLGLRLIYFSYDVKMKEKGDIPEGYSVSREKKERFSLILESASTNQTSMYLCASSPGLNYEQYFGPGTRLTVT.

On this clonotype itself: This may be a read error, as it is one base from a much larger clone. V and J are TRBV12-3 or TRBV12-4 and TRBJ2-1; D call uncertain. The CDR3 totals 13 residues. The CDR3 loop reads CASSFRRFNEHFF. CDR3 sequence (DNA): TGTGCCAGCAGTTTTCGTCGGTTCAATGAGCACTTCTTC.

This chain connects TRBV6-1 to TRBJ2-3; a possible D gene is TRBD2 (6 bases). V lost 4 bases, J lost 0 bases, and 14 bases lay in between. There are 16 residues in the CDR3. Germline assignment: CDR1 MNHNS and CDR2 SASEGT. CDR3 region: CASSVEAGTSTDTQYF. The DNA of the CDR3 is TGTGCCAGCAGTGTGGAAGCCGGGACTAGCACAGATACGCAGTATTTT.

Many counts were recorded for this clonotype. This chain joins TRBV30 and TRBJ1-5; TRBD1 might be the D (5 bases). V was clipped by 5 bases and J by 2 bases, with 22 bases between them. There are 17 residues in the CDR3. Germline CDR1 and CDR2: GTSNPN and SVGIG (reference sequence). CDR3 in amino acids: CAWLPAGGEVGNQPQHF. The CDR3 coding sequence is TGTGCCTGGTTGCCCGCGGGGGGAGAAGTCGGCAATCAGCCCCAGCATTTT.

This clonotype was observed a few times. The genes are TRBV10-2 and TRBJ2-1; TRBD2 matches at 12 bases. Germline CDR1 reads WSHSY; CDR2 reads SAAADI. The junction had 10 bases not matched to a gene; V was cut back by 8 bases and J by 2 bases. This CDR3 spans 17 amino acids. The chain's CDR3 is CASLGLAGGRTYNEQFF. CDR3 in DNA: TGCGCCAGCTTAGGGCTAGCGGGAGGGCGGACCTACAATGAGCAGTTCTTC.

This clonotype was detected many times. The rearrangement joins TRBV6-1 to TRBJ1-1; TRBD1 is a possible D gene (5 bases). CDR1 MNHNS and CDR2 SASEGT come from the germline V gene. The germline V and J ends were trimmed by 5 bases and 5 bases, with 15 bases remaining between them. There are 14 residues in the CDR3. Here the CDR3 DNA reads TGTGCCAGCAGTTCATTACAGGAGAGGACTGAAGCTTTCTTT. It codes for CASSSLQERTEAFF.

This clonotype has only a few counts. This chain uses TRBV11-3 with TRBJ2-1; TRBD1 aligns across 8 bases. Germline values: CDR1 SGHNT, CDR2 YENEEA. J lost 10 bases, V lost 3 bases, and 8 bases had no gene match. CDR3 size: 14 residues. The CDR3 loop is CASSFRGRVLEQFF. CDR3 DNA sequence: TGTGCCAGCAGCTTCAGGGGGCGCGTACTAGAGCAGTTCTTC.

The chain uses TRBV4-1 and TRBJ2-1, with D possibly being TRBD2 (6 bases). The germline V and J ends were trimmed by 2 bases and 5 bases, with 13 bases remaining between them. The CDR3 sequence is 15 residues long. Germline CDR1 is MGHRA and CDR2 is YSYEKL. The CDR3 nucleotides are TGCGCCAGCAGCCAAAGGGTTGGCGGGGACAATGAGCAGTTCTTC. Its translation: CASSQRVGGDNEQFF.

In regard to this clonotype: A much larger clone differs from this one at a single base, so this may be a read error. V usage is TRBV7-9 and J usage is TRBJ2-1; D is unresolved. The germline gives CDR1 SEHNR, CDR2 FQNEAQ (reference sequence). The CDR3 consists of 16 residues. The V and J ends lost 8 bases and 0 bases respectively, with 17 bases between them. The CDR3 sequence is CASGSFQAFSYNEQFF. The CDR3 nucleotides are TGTGCCAGCGGCTCCTTCCAGGCCTTCTCCTACAATGAGCAGTTCTTC. Based on the CDR3 plus reference TRBV7-9 and TRBJ2-1, the full variable domain is DTGVSQNPRHKITKRGQNVTFRCDPISEHNRLYWYRQTLGQGPEFLTYFQNEAQLEKSRLLSDRFSAERPKGSFSTLEIQRTEQGDSAMYLCASGSFQAFSYNEQFFGPGTRLTVL.

Only a few counts were recorded for this clonotype. V usage is TRBV20-1 and J usage is TRBJ1-5; a weak D match, TRBD1 (6 bases). CDR1 and CDR2 from the germline V gene are DFQATT and SNEGSKA (reference sequence). Trimming took 4 bases from V and 6 from J, leaving 22 bases between them. This CDR3 contains 16 residues. CDR3 in DNA: TGCAGTGCTAACGAATTCTTCCGACAGGCGGGTCAGCCCCAGCATTTT. This encodes CSANEFFRQAGQPQHF.

This clonotype was recorded at least ten times. The chain has TRBV12-3 or TRBV12-4 and TRBJ1-1; 7 bases are shared with TRBD1. The CDR3 has 14 amino acids. V lost 6 bases and J lost 4; bases outside the gene matches: 8. CDR3 in amino acids: CASRFRDRGTEAFF. CDR3 nucleotide sequence: TGTGCCAGCAGGTTCCGGGACAGAGGCACTGAAGCTTTCTTT.

V usage is TRBV15 and J usage is TRBJ2-7, with D perhaps TRBD2 (5 bases). This CDR3 has 15 amino acids. V was shortened by 1 base and J by 1 base, with 11 bases between the two germline ends. CDR1 and CDR2 from the germline V gene are LNHNV and YYDKDF (reference sequence). The CDR3 spells CATSRAEVGSYEQYF. CDR3 coding DNA: TGTGCCACCAGCAGAGCGGAGGTAGGGTCCTACGAGCAGTACTTC.

This clonotype occurred many times. The chain uses TRBV12-3 or TRBV12-4 and TRBJ2-1, with D possibly called TRBD1 or TRBD2 (6 bases each). Trimming took 2 bases from V and 0 from J, leaving 14 bases between them. CDR3 length: 17 residues. The CDR3 region is CASSLRGGGSSYNEQFF. In DNA form, the CDR3 reads TGTGCCAGCAGTTTACGAGGAGGGGGGAGCTCCTACAATGAGCAGTTCTTC.

The gene calls are TRBV7-2 and TRBJ2-3, with 14 bases lining up with TRBD2. Trimming at V came to 5 bases and at J to 6 bases, leaving 13 bases not matched to a gene. This CDR3 is 18 amino acids long. Per germline, CDR1 SGHTA and CDR2 FQGNSA. In DNA, the CDR3 is TGTGCCAGCAGCCATCAGATTCCGGGACTAGCGGGAGCGGATACGCAGTATTTT. This translates into CASSHQIPGLAGADTQYF.

Ten or more counts support this clonotype. The chain links TRBV6-1 to TRBJ2-3, with a possible D match to TRBD2 (6 bases). CDR3 length: 14 amino acids. Trimming left V 6 bases short and J 4 bases short, with 14 bases between. Germline V gives CDR1 MNHNS, CDR2 SASEGT. As DNA, the CDR3 is TGTGCCAGCAGCCCGACTAGAGGCGCAGATACGCAGTATTTT. It specifies CASSPTRGADTQYF.

The table lists this clonotype with a few counts. The chain couples TRBV2 to TRBJ2-3; D remains ambiguous. The CDR3 has 13 residues. Germline lookup yields CDR1 SNHLY and CDR2 FYNNEI. Trimming removed 4 bases at V and 5 bases at J, with 10 bases between. The CDR3 loop reads CASSGAAGDTQYF. The CDR3 bases are TGTGCCAGCAGTGGTGCCGCTGGAGATACGCAGTATTTT.

This clonotype was picked up many times. The genes are TRBV28 and TRBJ2-7; TRBD1 matches 12 bases. Germline loops: CDR1 MDHEN, CDR2 SYDVKM. This CDR3 contains 13 residues. The trim removed 10 bases at V and 6 bases at J, leaving 7 bases unmatched. CDR3 in amino acids: CATTGTGGVEQYF. The CDR3 coding sequence is TGTGCCACCACCGGGACAGGGGGCGTCGAGCAGTACTTC.

This clonotype was seen only a few times. The V gene is TRBV5-6, the J gene TRBJ1-1; 8 positions agree with TRBD1. Germline V gene lookup returns CDR1 SGHDT and CDR2 YYEEEE. This CDR3 is built from 14 residues. The V and J ends lost 8 bases and 3 bases, in that order; junction bases with no gene match: 9. CDR3 bases: TGTGCCAGTAAGACAGGGGTGGTGGACACTGAAGCTTTCTTT. As protein: CASKTGVVDTEAFF.

This clonotype was recorded a few times. The chain couples TRBV4-1 to TRBJ2-1, with D tentatively TRBD2 (5 bases). Trimming took 0 bases from V and 6 from J, leaving 15 bases between them. The CDR3 length is 16 residues. From germline, CDR1 is MGHRA and CDR2 YSYEKL. The CDR3 DNA is TGCGCCAGCAGCCAAGATGATCGAGCGGTCCCCAATGAGCAGTTCTTC. Translating gives CASSQDDRAVPNEQFF.